This T cell receptor (beta chain) was obtained from a study of T-cell reconstitution after alpha-beta-depleted transplantation in children. The V gene's germline CDR1 is MNHEY and CDR2 SMNVEV (reference sequence). J was trimmed by 0 bases and V by 3 bases; bases with no gene match: 9. This CDR3 is built from 17 residues. In its sample, this clonotype was seen a few times. Molecular barcoding with unique molecular identifiers was used for the TCRbeta library. TCRdb re-analysed the PCR reads in MiXCR, keeping a single row per CDR3 protein. The sample contains 450,000 to 600,000 distinct CDR3 sequences, around 17% of which appear only once.

V usage is TRBV27 and J usage is TRBJ2-3; 7 nucleotides line up with TRBD1. Sequencing was performed on PBMCs from the stem cell graft donor, taken from the stem cell graft. The clonotype comes from a human donor who donated a stem cell graft to a child with acute lymphoblastic leukemia. The CDR3 is CASSLWTGPSSTDTQYF. CDR3 in DNA: TGTGCCAGCAGTTTGTGGACAGGCCCATCTAGCACAGATACGCAGTATTTT.